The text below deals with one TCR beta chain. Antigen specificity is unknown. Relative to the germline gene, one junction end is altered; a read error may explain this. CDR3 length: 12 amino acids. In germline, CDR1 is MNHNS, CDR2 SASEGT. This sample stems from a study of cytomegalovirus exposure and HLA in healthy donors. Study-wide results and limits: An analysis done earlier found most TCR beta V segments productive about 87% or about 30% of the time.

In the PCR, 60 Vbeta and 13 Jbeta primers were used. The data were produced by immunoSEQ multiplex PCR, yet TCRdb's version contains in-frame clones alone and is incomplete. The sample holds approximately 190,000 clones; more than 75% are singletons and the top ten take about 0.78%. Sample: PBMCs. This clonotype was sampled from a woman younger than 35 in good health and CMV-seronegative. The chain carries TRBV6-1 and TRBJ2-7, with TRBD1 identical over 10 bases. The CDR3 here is CASSESDRGLCF. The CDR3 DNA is TGTGCCAGCAGTGAAAGTGACAGGGGGCTTTGTTTC.